These T cell receptor beta chains were read from a single sample in a study of blood T cell repertoires in COVID-19. Method: immunoSEQ multiplex PCR; TCRdb's copy keeps in-frame clones and lacks some. The sample carries 310,000 or so clones, approximately 90% recorded once. What was sequenced was peripheral blood. The receptors here all came from a man under 40 with COVID-19, enrolled during active disease. Both conserved end residues are part of each CDR3. The order of the fields is D gene, clone size, J gene, V gene, CDR3 DNA, CDR3 protein. D genes are given only for firm matches. Part of the rows lack a size; the others show once, few, many or a class for expanded clones.

D gene: -
clone size: -
J gene: TRBJ1-4
V gene: TRBV2
CDR3 DNA: TGTGCCAGCAGACCCCGCCTGTTACAGGGAGATGAAAAACTGTTTTTT
CDR3 protein: CASRPRLLQGDEKLFF

D gene: TRBD1
clone size: -
J gene: TRBJ1-2
V gene: TRBV24-1
CDR3 DNA: TGTGCCACCAGGGACGGGGACAGGAACTATGGCTACACCTTC
CDR3 protein: CATRDGDRNYGYTF

D gene: TRBD2
clone size: -
J gene: TRBJ2-2
V gene: TRBV9
CDR3 DNA: TGTGCCAGCAGCTCCCGGACTAGCGGGAGCCTGTTCGGGGAGCTGTTTTTT
CDR3 protein: CASSSRTSGSLFGELFF

D gene: TRBD2
clone size: -
J gene: TRBJ2-7
V gene: TRBV18
CDR3 DNA: TGTGCCAGCTCTGCCGGGACTAGCGGGAACTACGAGCAGTACTTC
CDR3 protein: CASSAGTSGNYEQYF

D gene: -
clone size: -
J gene: TRBJ1-6
V gene: TRBV7-2
CDR3 DNA: TGTGCCAGCAGCTTGGTTGGCAGGGAAAGGGCGCCCCTCCACTTT
CDR3 protein: CASSLVGRERAPLHF

D gene: -
clone size: -
J gene: TRBJ2-3
V gene: TRBV20-1
CDR3 DNA: TGCAGTGCTAGCTACACAGATACGCAGTATTTT
CDR3 protein: CSASYTDTQYF

D gene: -
clone size: -
J gene: TRBJ2-3
V gene: TRBV4-1
CDR3 DNA: TGCGCCAGCAGCCAAGGCCCGGCAGATACGCAGTATTTT
CDR3 protein: CASSQGPADTQYF

D gene: TRBD1
clone size: -
J gene: TRBJ2-7
V gene: TRBV24-1
CDR3 DNA: TGTGCCACCAGTGATGCCCGGGACAGGCCAGGCGAGCAGTACTTC
CDR3 protein: CATSDARDRPGEQYF

D gene: TRBD1
clone size: -
J gene: TRBJ1-1
V gene: TRBV28
CDR3 DNA: TGTGCCAGCATCAGGGACAGGACCCTCATCGAAGCTTTCTTT
CDR3 protein: CASIRDRTLIEAFF

D gene: -
clone size: -
J gene: TRBJ1-1
V gene: TRBV13
CDR3 DNA: TGTGCCAGCAGCCAATGGACACTGAACACTGAAGCTTTCTTT
CDR3 protein: CASSQWTLNTEAFF

D gene: -
clone size: -
J gene: TRBJ1-6
V gene: TRBV6-1
CDR3 DNA: TGTGCCAGCAGTGGGACGAGGACACCGTATAATTCACCCCTCCACTTT
CDR3 protein: CASSGTRTPYNSPLHF

D gene: TRBD1
clone size: -
J gene: TRBJ1-5
V gene: TRBV29-1
CDR3 DNA: TGCAGCGTTGATGGACAGGGGCCTTACAATCAGCCCCAGCATTTT
CDR3 protein: CSVDGQGPYNQPQHF

D gene: TRBD1
clone size: -
J gene: TRBJ1-5
V gene: TRBV14
CDR3 DNA: TGTGCCAGCAGCCATAAACCCGGGACAGGGCCCAGCAATCAGCCCCAGCATTTT
CDR3 protein: CASSHKPGTGPSNQPQHF

D gene: -
clone size: -
J gene: TRBJ2-5
V gene: TRBV18
CDR3 DNA: TGTGCCAGCTCCGGGGGACAAGAGACCCAGTACTTC
CDR3 protein: CASSGGQETQYF

D gene: TRBD2
clone size: -
J gene: TRBJ2-5
V gene: TRBV6-2/TRBV6-3
CDR3 DNA: TGTGCCAGCAGCCGGGAGCAGCGGGGGACCCAGTACTTC
CDR3 protein: CASSREQRGTQYF

D gene: TRBD2
clone size: -
J gene: TRBJ2-3
V gene: TRBV9
CDR3 DNA: TGTGCCAGCAGCGTTCGGACTAGCGGTCCAGATACGCAGTATTTT
CDR3 protein: CASSVRTSGPDTQYF

D gene: -
clone size: few
J gene: TRBJ1-5
V gene: TRBV3-1/TRBV3-2
CDR3 DNA: TGTGCCAGCAGCCTAGGACACAGCAATCAGCCCCAGCATTTT
CDR3 protein: CASSLGHSNQPQHF

D gene: TRBD1
clone size: -
J gene: TRBJ2-7
V gene: TRBV7-2
CDR3 DNA: TGTGCCAGCAGCTTACAGACAGGGGGCGAGCAGTACTTC
CDR3 protein: CASSLQTGGEQYF

D gene: -
clone size: -
J gene: TRBJ2-3
V gene: TRBV5-4
CDR3 DNA: TGTGCCAGCAGCTTGGTTGCGGGGGATACGCAGTATTTT
CDR3 protein: CASSLVAGDTQYF